Shown below are 29 T cell receptor beta chains from a single sample sequenced in a study of blood T cell repertoires in COVID-19. Sequencing was performed with immunoSEQ multiplex PCR; in TCRdb, only in-frame clones are kept and a portion is missing. This table has about 350,000 clones, about 90% appearing once. The specimen sequenced was PBMCs or T cells enriched from blood (not recorded which). These receptors all stem from a woman in her thirties who had been exposed to COVID-19.

The V and J genes are TRBV12-5 and TRBJ2-7; D is possibly TRBD2 (5 bases). V was cut by 3 bases and J by 7 bases, with 10 bases left in between. This CDR3 spans 12 amino acids. Germline CDR1 LGHNT, CDR2 FRNRAP. CDR3 coding DNA: TGTGCTAGTGGTTTATCGTCGGGAGAGCAGTACTTC. Translated: CASGLSSGEQYF.

V is TRBV28 and J is TRBJ2-5, with D hard to call. Germline CDR1 MDHEN, CDR2 SYDVKM. The CDR3 length is 14 residues. Trimming removed 7 bases from V and 3 bases from J, with 15 bases in between. The CDR3: CASIPSSAKETQYF. CDR3 DNA sequence: TGTGCCAGCATCCCCAGCAGCGCCAAAGAGACCCAGTACTTC.

V and J are TRBV28 and TRBJ1-4; D gene ambiguous. This CDR3 region has 16 residues. Germline V gene data show CDR1 as MDHEN and CDR2 as SYDVKM. The germline V and J ends were trimmed by 6 bases and 1 base, with 15 bases remaining between them. For the CDR3, the DNA is TGTGCCAGCAGCATGGGAGAGGGTGTAACTAATGAAAAACTGTTTTTT. Translating gives CASSMGEGVTNEKLFF.

The J gene is TRBJ2-2, the V gene TRBV27, with 7 bases identical to TRBD1. The length of the CDR3 is 14 residues. Unmatched junction bases numbered 1, after V lost 3 bases and J lost 3 bases. Germline CDR1 MNHEY, CDR2 SMNVEV (reference sequence). CDR3 DNA: TGTGCCAGCAGTTTTCAGGGGGACACCGGGGAGCTGTTTTTT. Its protein is CASSFQGDTGELFF.

This clone was counted a few times. The chain employs TRBV27 and TRBJ2-7; TRBD2 matches at 12 bases. The CDR3 loop spans 15 amino acids. J gave up 6 bases and V 5 bases, and 8 bases lay outside the gene matches. CDR1 is MNHEY and CDR2 is SMNVEV in the germline V gene (reference sequence). In DNA, the CDR3 is TGTGCCAGCAGTCCAAGGACTAGCGGGAAGGGCGAGCAGTACTTC. Amino acids: CASSPRTSGKGEQYF.

The chain joins TRBV5-1 to TRBJ1-1, with TRBD1 identical over 8 bases. CDR3 length: 13 amino acids. Germline V gives CDR1 SGHRS, CDR2 YFSETQ. V lost 1 base and J lost 4; bases outside the gene matches: 0. CDR3 DNA sequence: TGCGCCAGCAGCTTGCAGGGGGCCACTGAAGCTTTCTTT. This codes for CASSLQGATEAFF.

The chain has TRBV28 and TRBJ2-4, with 11 bases lining up with TRBD2. Germline CDR1 and CDR2: MDHEN and SYDVKM. The CDR3 sequence is 16 residues long. The V gene end was trimmed by 3 bases and the J gene end by 4 bases; junction bases not matched to a gene: 5. The CDR3 sequence is CASSFRLAGLKNIQYF. For the CDR3, the DNA is TGTGCCAGCAGTTTTAGACTAGCGGGATTGAAAAACATTCAGTACTTC.

V is TRBV28 and J is TRBJ2-2; tentative D call: TRBD1 (5 bases). The CDR3 has 14 amino acids. The ends were cut back, 3 bases at V and 5 bases at J, with 10 bases in the middle. Germline CDR1 and CDR2: MDHEN and SYDVKM. This CDR3 reads CASSLTAPTGELFF. The CDR3 DNA follows: TGTGCCAGCAGTTTGACAGCTCCGACCGGGGAGCTGTTTTTT.

This clone appeared a few times. The V gene is TRBV4-2, the J gene TRBJ1-1; D is uncertain. The CDR3 runs 15 residues. CDR1 LGHNA and CDR2 YNFKEQ come from the germline V gene. Trimming took 0 bases from V and 4 from J, leaving 12 bases between them. CDR3 DNA sequence: TGTGCCAGCAGCCAAGAGCCGGTCACCCCCACTGAAGCTTTCTTT. As protein: CASSQEPVTPTEAFF.

The J gene is TRBJ2-7, the V gene TRBV30; D unresolved. Looked up from germline, CDR1 is GTSNPN and CDR2 is SVGIG (reference sequence). The length of the CDR3 is 14 residues. Between the trimmed V and J ends, which lost 2 bases and 0 bases, there was a span of 11 bases. The chain's CDR3 is CAWSIILGSYEQYF. In DNA, the CDR3 is TGTGCCTGGAGTATCATCCTCGGCTCCTACGAGCAGTACTTC.

This chain links TRBV4-1 with TRBJ2-2, with no clear D. Germline V gene data show CDR1 as MGHRA and CDR2 as YSYEKL. The CDR3 totals 15 residues. With 0 bases removed from V and 3 bases from J, the gap between germline ends came to 8 bases. CDR3 loop: CASSQDRVHTGELFF. In DNA form, the CDR3 reads TGCGCCAGCAGCCAAGATCGGGTCCACACCGGGGAGCTGTTTTTT.

Comments on this clone: The same CDR3 arises from other DNA sequences in this sample as well. V and J are TRBV28 and TRBJ2-7; D possibly corresponds to TRBD2 (5 bases). Trimming cost V 6 bases and J 3 bases, with 6 bases left between them. Germline V gene data show CDR1 as MDHEN and CDR2 as SYDVKM. The CDR3 has 11 residues. CDR3 sequence: CASSRGYEQYF. CDR3 bases: TGTGCCAGCAGCCGGGGCTACGAGCAGTACTTC.

The chain recombines TRBV27 with TRBJ2-1; a possible D gene is TRBD2 (5 bases). CDR1 and CDR2 (germline): MNHEY, SMNVEV (reference sequence). V was pared by 10 bases and J by 0 bases, with 22 bases between. This CDR3 has 17 residues. CDR3 nucleotide sequence: TGTGCCACCTACCGGGAAAATTTCCCCTACTCCTACAATGAGCAGTTCTTC. Protein product: CATYRENFPYSYNEQFF.

DNA of the CDR3: TGTGCCAGCAGCCCGCGGGCCCTCCAGTACTTC. Translation gives CASSPRALQYF. V gene TRBV12-3 or TRBV12-4 combines with J gene TRBJ2-5; weak D call: TRBD2 (5 bases). The length of the CDR3 is 11 residues. V lost 6 bases to trimming and J lost 10 bases, with 12 bases between them.

The rearrangement uses TRBV27 and TRBJ2-7; 7 bases line up with TRBD2. This CDR3 is 13 amino acids long. Germline V gene sequence: CDR1 MNHEY, CDR2 SMNVEV (reference sequence). Unmatched junction bases numbered 5, after V lost 5 bases and J lost 4 bases. CDR3 sequence: CASSGLGRYEQYF. The CDR3 DNA reads as TGTGCCAGCAGTGGACTAGGGAGGTACGAGCAGTACTTC.

V usage is TRBV27 and J usage is TRBJ1-6; 7 bases match TRBD1. Germline CDR1 is MNHEY and CDR2 is SMNVEV (reference sequence). The junction had 4 bases not matched to a gene; V was cut back by 3 bases and J by 5 bases. The CDR3 consists of 15 residues. This chain's CDR3 is CASSFRDSNNSPLHF. The CDR3 region has the DNA TGTGCCAGCAGTTTCCGGGACAGCAATAATTCACCCCTCCACTTT.

The chain is built from TRBV6-5 and TRBJ1-2; no definite D call. The germline V gene encodes CDR1 MNHEY and CDR2 SVGAGI. Trimming removed 8 bases at V and 3 bases at J, with 10 bases between. This CDR3 comprises 12 residues. CDR3 sequence: CASAGVDYGYTF. CDR3 bases: TGTGCCAGCGCCGGAGTAGACTATGGCTACACCTTC.

The V and J genes are TRBV29-1 and TRBJ2-7; TRBD1 matches 10 bases. The CDR3 spans 14 residues. With V trimmed by 4 bases and J by 3 bases, 6 bases remained unmatched. Germline V gene lookup returns CDR1 SQVTM and CDR2 ANQGSEA. The CDR3 DNA reads TGCAGCGTTGCCAAGGACAGGGGGGGCTACGAGCAGTACTTC. The encoded protein is CSVAKDRGGYEQYF.

The chain links TRBV7-9 to TRBJ2-7, with 13 bases aligning to TRBD2. CDR1 is SEHNR, CDR2 FQNEAQ, per germline (reference sequence). This CDR3 has 15 amino acids. V gave up 5 bases and J gave up 2 bases; unmatched junction bases: 3. This CDR3 reads CASSPTSGRAYEQYF. CDR3 sequence (DNA): TGTGCCAGCAGCCCAACTAGCGGGAGGGCCTACGAGCAGTACTTC.

This chain connects TRBV27 to TRBJ2-2; 8 nucleotides line up with TRBD2. The length of the CDR3 is 15 residues. V shed 4 bases, J shed 1 base, and the junction held 2 bases outside the gene matches. The germline gives CDR1 MNHEY, CDR2 SMNVEV (reference sequence). CDR3 sequence: CASSSSGRNTGELFF. Here the CDR3 DNA reads TGTGCCAGCAGTTCGAGCGGGAGGAACACCGGGGAGCTGTTTTTT.

This chain connects TRBV7-8 to TRBJ2-7; possibly TRBD1 for D (6 bases). V lost 5 bases and J 5 bases, leaving 13 bases between the germline ends. From germline, CDR1 is SGHVS and CDR2 FQNEAQ. The CDR3 runs 13 residues. CDR3 DNA sequence: TGTGCCAGCAGCCAGGGACATCGGGACGAGCAGTACTTC. Translation: CASSQGHRDEQYF.

The chain uses TRBV5-1 and TRBJ2-7; D remains ambiguous. V was trimmed by 3 bases and J by 5 bases, leaving 6 bases between them. Germline V gene sequence: CDR1 SGHRS, CDR2 YFSETQ. The CDR3 is 11 residues long. The CDR3 sequence: CASSSLDEQYF. CDR3 DNA sequence: TGCGCCAGCAGCTCCCTTGACGAGCAGTACTTC. Full variable domain (remainder filled in from reference TRBV5-1 and TRBJ2-7): KAGVTQTPRYLIKTRGQQVTLSCSPISGHRSVSWYQQTPGQGLQFLFEYFSETQRNKGNFPGRFSGRQFSNSRSEMNVSTLELGDSALYLCASSSLDEQYFGPGTRLTVT.

This clone appeared a single time. The chain is built from TRBV25-1 and TRBJ2-7, with 9 nucleotides matching TRBD2. The CDR3 is 15 residues long. Trimming took 3 bases from V and 4 from J; bases not matched to a gene: 7. From germline, CDR1 is MGHDK and CDR2 SYGVNS. The CDR3 DNA follows: TGTGCCAGCAGTGATAGGGCGGGAGGGCTTTACGAGCAGTACTTC. This encodes CASSDRAGGLYEQYF.

V is TRBV9 and J is TRBJ2-1; D is unclear. CDR3 size: 14 residues. The V end lost 0 bases, the J end lost 4 bases, and 8 bases lay between the germline ends. The germline V gene encodes CDR1 SGDLS and CDR2 YYNGEE. CDR3 in amino acids: CASSVETNYNEQFF. The CDR3 bases are TGTGCCAGCAGCGTAGAAACAAATTACAATGAGCAGTTCTTC.

Only a few counts were recorded for this clone. The V call is TRBV6-6, the J call TRBJ2-7; 15 nucleotides match TRBD2. This CDR3 contains 17 residues. CDR1 and CDR2 from the germline V gene are MNHNY and SVGAGI (reference sequence). J gave up 3 bases and V 5 bases, and 8 bases lay outside the gene matches. In DNA form, the CDR3 reads TGTGCCAGCAGTCCTACGGGACTAGCGGGAGGCAACTACGAGCAGTACTTC. Translated: CASSPTGLAGGNYEQYF.

This clone was picked up one time. The rearrangement links TRBV30 to TRBJ1-2; possibly TRBD1 for D (5 bases). Germline CDR1 GTSNPN, CDR2 SVGIG (reference sequence). This CDR3 contains 16 residues. V was shortened by 3 bases and J by 0 bases, with 17 bases between the two germline ends. The CDR3: CAWSPRGFSTNYGYTF. CDR3 coding DNA: TGTGCCTGGAGCCCTCGGGGGTTCTCTACTAACTATGGCTACACCTTC.

This chain joins TRBV6-5 and TRBJ2-7; TRBD1 might be the D (6 bases). Germline V gene data show CDR1 as MNHEY and CDR2 as SVGAGI. CDR3 length: 16 residues. The germline V and J ends were trimmed by 4 bases and 3 bases, with 19 bases remaining between them. The CDR3 spells CASSLSQGHRNYEQYF. CDR3 nucleotide sequence: TGTGCCAGCAGTTTATCACAGGGCCATAGGAACTACGAGCAGTACTTC.

The chain is built from TRBV30 and TRBJ1-5, with D possibly TRBD1 on 6 matching bases. CDR3 size: 14 residues. V was clipped by 2 bases and J by 2 bases, with 10 bases between them. The germline V gene has CDR1 GTSNPN and CDR2 SVGIG (reference sequence). CDR3 in DNA: TGTGCCTGGAGTTGGGCAGGGGGCAATCAGCCCCAGCATTTT. It is translated as CAWSWAGGNQPQHF.

The CDR3 loop is CASSPAGGAGSGRQETQYF. The CDR3 coding sequence is TGTGCCAGCTCACCAGCAGGGGGCGCCGGTAGCGGGAGGCAAGAGACCCAGTACTTC. The V and J genes are TRBV18 and TRBJ2-5, with 10 bases fitting TRBD2. The CDR3 extends over 19 amino acids. Germline V gene sequence: CDR1 KGHSH, CDR2 LQKENI. The V segment lost 2 bases and the J segment 2 bases; nucleotides outside the gene matches: 14.